This T cell receptor (beta chain) was documented in a study of cytomegalovirus exposure and HLA in healthy donors. For the study at large: Unique TCR beta sequences numbering 95 million to 130 million came from 150 million to 200 million T cells in an earlier analysis. Early on, a data release was issued that held roughly 84 million unique TCRs from HLA-typed donors.

PCR was performed using 60 Vbeta and 13 Jbeta primers. Clones were sequenced by immunoSEQ multiplex PCR, and TCRdb holds only the in-frame ones, with some missing. The sample includes 150,000 to 200,000 clones, nearly 80% of them seen just once. Sequenced sample: PBMCs. This TCR came from a woman between 25 and 40 years old in good health and CMV-seropositive.

CDR3 sequence (DNA): TGTGCCAGCAGCTCATCTACTAGCGTCCGTTCCTACGAGCAGTACTTC. It codes for CASSSSTSVRSYEQYF. The chain joins TRBV5-4 to TRBJ2-7; TRBD2 matches at 7 bases. The V gene's germline CDR1 is SGHNT and CDR2 YYREEE (reference sequence). The CDR3 is 16 residues long. V shed 3 bases and J 1 base; nucleotides not matched to a gene: 10.